This TCR beta chain was profiled in a study of cytomegalovirus exposure and HLA in healthy donors. Overall study findings and caveats: Rarity held for most TCR sequences, but there were some public TCRs that occurred in many donors. The study designated roughly 160 TCR beta chains cytomegalovirus-associated.

Trimming cost V 6 bases and J 4 bases, with 9 bases left between them. This CDR3 contains 11 residues. CDR1 is DFQATT, CDR2 SNEGSKA, per germline (reference sequence). This clone has just a few counts. Its matching antigen is unknown. This PCR relied on a set of 60 Vbeta primers and 13 Jbeta primers. Per the original methods: The authors later counted 65 million to 80 million unique TCR beta chains, roughly 10 million of them shared. Produced via immunoSEQ multiplex PCR; TCRdb's table is partial and in-frame only. For V, J and clone size, that table is used; D and trimming come from the DNA. This sample has about 170,000 clones, with roughly 67% found just once.

The specimen sequenced was PBMCs. This TCR came from a woman aged 18-30 years in good health and CMV-seropositive. The chain employs TRBV20-1 and TRBJ1-1; D possibly corresponds to TRBD1 (5 bases). CDR3 amino acids: CSASGGTEAFF. The CDR3 nucleotides are TGCAGTGCATCGGGGGGCACTGAAGCTTTCTTT.